This T cell receptor (beta chain) was recovered during a study of PD-1 blockade in classical Hodgkin lymphoma. Overall study context: Patients were treated with nivolumab at 3 mg/kg, and this was given intravenously every 2 weeks.

The repertoire was sequenced with immunoSEQ multiplex PCR; TCRdb's copy has only in-frame clones and lacks some. The sample lists more than 70,000 clones, 80% to 95% occurring once. Relapses following autologous stem cell transplantation were seen in all patients, with brentuximab vedotin exposure varying. CDR1 SGHRS and CDR2 YFSETQ come from the germline V gene. CDR3 length: 16 residues. J lost 0 bases, V lost 6 bases, and 5 bases had no gene match. Regarding the study as a whole: Newly diagnosed patients had baseline TCR diversity that was reportedly lower than that of healthy donors. It was among complete responders that baseline diversity resembled that of newly diagnosed patients.

A remark on this clone: Its specificity is not known.

The gene calls are TRBV5-1 and TRBJ2-6; TRBD2 matches at 8 bases. The sequencing here drew on peripheral blood mononuclear cells (PBMCs), taken before the second cycle of nivolumab. This receptor was obtained from a human donor with classical Hodgkin lymphoma. CDR3 protein: CASNPGGSSGANVLTF. In nucleotides, the CDR3 is TGCGCCAGCAACCCGGGGGGGAGCTCTGGGGCCAACGTCCTGACTTTC.